This T cell receptor (beta chain) was sequenced during a study of cytomegalovirus exposure and HLA in healthy donors. Study results and caveats: Associated with cytomegalovirus, according to the listing, were around 160 TCR beta chains. Rarity held for most TCR sequences, but there were some public TCRs that occurred in many donors.

About this clone: No antigen is known for it.

The V gene's germline CDR1 is SGDLS and CDR2 YYNGEE. This CDR3 contains 16 residues. Trimming pared 0 bases from V and 4 bases from J, leaving 16 bases between. Sequencing was performed with immunoSEQ multiplex PCR; in TCRdb, only in-frame clones are kept and a portion is missing. The sample consists of approximately 180,000 clones, 86% of them appearing once. The gene calls are TRBV9 and TRBJ1-2; D is perhaps TRBD1 (5 bases). The sequenced material came from PBMCs. The TCR sequence derives from a man younger than 35 in good health and CMV-seropositive. The CDR3 DNA is TGTGCCAGCAGCGTAGGGACAATTAGTGGCCTCTATGGCTACACCTTC. The encoded protein is CASSVGTISGLYGYTF.